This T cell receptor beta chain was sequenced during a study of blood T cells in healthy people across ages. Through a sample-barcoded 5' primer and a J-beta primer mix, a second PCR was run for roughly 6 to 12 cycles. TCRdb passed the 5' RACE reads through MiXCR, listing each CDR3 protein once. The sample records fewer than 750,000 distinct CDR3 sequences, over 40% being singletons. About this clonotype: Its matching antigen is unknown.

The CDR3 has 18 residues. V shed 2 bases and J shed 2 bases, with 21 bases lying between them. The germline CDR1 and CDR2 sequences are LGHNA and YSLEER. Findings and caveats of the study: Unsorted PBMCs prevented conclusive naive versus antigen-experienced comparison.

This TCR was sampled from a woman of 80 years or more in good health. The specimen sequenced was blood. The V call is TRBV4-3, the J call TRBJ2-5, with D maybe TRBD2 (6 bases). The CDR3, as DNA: TGCGCCAGCAGCCAATTCGTCAGCGGACTAACGGCTCAAGAGACCCAGTACTTC. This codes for CASSQFVSGLTAQETQYF.